Included here is one T cell receptor (beta chain) sequence, with context. Sequencing was performed with immunoSEQ multiplex PCR; in TCRdb, only in-frame clones are kept and a portion is missing. The sample includes 60,000 to 70,000 clones, approximately 90% seen only once; the top ten take roughly 1.2%. Per the germline V gene, CDR1 is SGHNT and CDR2 is YYREEE (reference sequence). V lost 2 bases and J lost 4, with 18 bases in between. The CDR3 has 16 amino acids. The sample originates from a study of blood T cell repertoires in COVID-19. For the study at large: Collection of acute and convalescent COVID-19 samples took place in the United States, Italy and Spain. T cells, B-cell-depleted T cells, or PBMCs supplied cDNA or gDNA.

The chain links TRBV5-4 to TRBJ2-5; maybe TRBD2 (6 bases). The sequenced material came from peripheral blood. The sequence came from an older woman with acute or convalescent COVID-19. CDR3 DNA sequence: TGTGCCAGCAGCTTCGGAGGGTCGGGTGAAGGAGAGACCCAGTACTTC. Translation gives CASSFGGSGEGETQYF.